The 24 T cell receptor beta chains below were found in one sample sequenced in a study of blood T cell repertoires in COVID-19. Sequenced by immunoSEQ multiplex PCR; TCRdb stores in-frame clones only, minus some. The table has approximately 330,000 clones, almost 90% seen once. The material sequenced was peripheral blood. The receptor source for this set is a woman aged 40 to 50 with COVID-19, enrolled during active disease.

As DNA, the CDR3 is TGTGCCAGCAGCCCTCTAGGGGGGGCGCAGGCTAATGAAAAACTGTTTTTT. Protein: CASSPLGGAQANEKLFF. The chain carries TRBV5-6 and TRBJ1-4; D is possibly TRBD1 (6 bases). The CDR3 has 17 amino acids. The V end lost 4 bases, the J end lost 3 bases, and 19 bases lay between the germline ends. CDR1 is SGHDT and CDR2 is YYEEEE in the germline V gene. Full variable domain (rest looked up from reference TRBV5-6 and TRBJ1-4): DAGVTQSPTHLIKTRGQQVTLRCSPKSGHDTVSWYQQALGQGPQFIFQYYEEEERQRGNFPDRFSGHQFPNYSSELNVNALLLGDSALYLCASSPLGGAQANEKLFFGSGTQLSVL.

The chain carries TRBV29-1 and TRBJ2-7; TRBD1 matches 7 bases. CDR3 size: 13 residues. J lost 3 bases, V lost 1 base, and 3 bases had no gene match. CDR1 and CDR2 (germline): SQVTM, ANQGSEA. CDR3: CSVEGGQNYEQYF. The DNA of the CDR3 is TGCAGCGTTGAAGGGGGACAGAACTACGAGCAGTACTTC.

V usage is TRBV7-2 and J usage is TRBJ1-3, with D possibly TRBD1 on 5 matching bases. Trimming pared 5 bases from V and 0 bases from J, leaving 8 bases between. The CDR3 runs to 14 residues. CDR1 is SGHTA and CDR2 is FQGNSA in the germline V gene. In DNA form, the CDR3 reads TGTGCCAGCAGCGTGCAGGGCTCTGGAAACACCATATATTTT. This gives the protein CASSVQGSGNTIYF.

The chain is built from TRBV18 and TRBJ2-7; weak D call: TRBD1 (6 bases). Germline CDR1 KGHSH, CDR2 LQKENI. Trimming stripped 5 bases from V and 0 bases from J, with 23 bases between. This CDR3 contains 18 residues. Here the CDR3 reads CASSASGQRISGSYEQYF. DNA of the CDR3: TGTGCCAGCTCAGCGTCCGGACAGCGAATTTCGGGCTCCTACGAGCAGTACTTC. The full variable domain, rest sourced from reference TRBV18 and TRBJ2-7, is NAGVMQNPRHLVRRRGQEARLRCSPMKGHSHVYWYRQLPEEGLKFMVYLQKENIIDESGMPKERFSAEFPKEGPSILRIQQVVRGDSAAYFCASSASGQRISGSYEQYFGPGTRLTVT.

This clone has a single count. This chain connects TRBV11-1 to TRBJ2-7; 9 bases fit TRBD1. Germline CDR1 is SGHAT and CDR2 is FQDESV (reference sequence). The CDR3 consists of 14 residues. Trimming took 5 bases from V and 2 from J; bases not matched to a gene: 4. The CDR3 nucleotides read TGTGCCAGCAGCAACCGACAGGGGGCCTACGAGCAGTACTTC. It encodes CASSNRQGAYEQYF.

CDR3 residues: CASSFRREGAQYF. CDR3 in DNA: TGTGCCAGCAGCTTCCGGCGGGAGGGGGCGCAGTACTTC. The rearrangement joins TRBV7-9 to TRBJ2-7, with 9 bases fitting TRBD2. V shed 3 bases and J 9 bases; nucleotides not matched to a gene: 6. The CDR3 is 13 residues long. CDR1 and CDR2 from the germline V gene are SEHNR and FQNEAQ (reference sequence).

The chain links TRBV6-1 to TRBJ1-2; 7 bases match TRBD1. Germline CDR1 and CDR2: MNHNS and SASEGT. The CDR3 spans 15 residues. V gave up 2 bases and J gave up 4 bases; unmatched junction bases: 7. CDR3 in amino acids: CASSEQGGASYGYTF. The CDR3 coding sequence is TGTGCCAGCAGTGAACAAGGGGGCGCCAGCTATGGCTACACCTTC.

The chain carries TRBV9 and TRBJ2-7; 10 bases agree with TRBD1. The CDR3 runs to 14 residues. Trimming took 0 bases from V and 5 from J; bases not matched to a gene: 2. The germline V gene has CDR1 SGDLS and CDR2 YYNGEE. CDR3 region: CASSVGGQGHEQYF. CDR3 DNA sequence: TGTGCCAGCAGCGTAGGGGGACAGGGGCACGAGCAGTACTTC. The full variable domain, with the rest looked up from reference TRBV9 and TRBJ2-7, is DSGVTQTPKHLITATGQRVTLRCSPRSGDLSVYWYQQSLDQGLQFLIQYYNGEERAKGNILERFSAQQFPDLHSELNLSSLELGDSALYFCASSVGGQGHEQYFGPGTRLTVT.

This sequence joins TRBV29-1 and TRBJ1-2; D unclear. The CDR3 has 15 amino acids. Looked up from germline, CDR1 is SQVTM and CDR2 is ANQGSEA. The V gene lost 8 bases and the J gene lost 0 bases, with 19 bases spanning the gap. The CDR3 DNA sequence: TGCAGCTCTCTTGGGCCGGGGTTAGCTAACTATGGCTACACCTTC. Translated, it gives CSSLGPGLANYGYTF.

The V and J genes are TRBV4-3 and TRBJ1-2, with unresolved D. Trimming left V 2 bases short and J 3 bases short, with 7 bases between. The CDR3 loop spans 13 amino acids. From germline, CDR1 is LGHNA and CDR2 YSLEER. For the CDR3, the DNA is TGCGCCAGCAGCCAACTAACCCACTATGGCTACACCTTC. Encoded protein: CASSQLTHYGYTF.

The rearrangement joins TRBV18 to TRBJ1-1, with 9 bases identical to TRBD1. CDR3 size: 15 residues. Germline V lookup: CDR1 KGHSH, CDR2 LQKENI. Trimming cost V 0 bases and J 5 bases; bases outside gene matches: 4. For the CDR3, the DNA is TGTGCCAGCTCACCACCGTCACAGGGGGCAACTGAAGCTTTCTTT. Its translation is CASSPPSQGATEAFF.

The chain couples TRBV19 to TRBJ2-1; 9 bases match TRBD2. V trimming: 6 bases; J trimming: 5 bases; junction bases outside the gene matches: 8. Germline CDR1 and CDR2: LNHDA and SQIVND (reference sequence). The CDR3 extends over 15 amino acids. The CDR3 here is CASREGTSRNNEQFF. The CDR3 nucleotides read TGTGCCAGTAGGGAAGGGACTAGCCGCAACAATGAGCAGTTCTTC.

CDR3 sequence reads: CASSLMTGAETQYF. For the CDR3, the DNA is TGTGCCAGCAGTTTGATGACAGGGGCAGAGACCCAGTACTTC. The genes are TRBV28 and TRBJ2-5; 8 nucleotides align to TRBD1. V dropped 3 bases and J dropped 4; count of bases not matched to a gene: 4. The CDR3 has 14 residues. CDR1 is MDHEN and CDR2 is SYDVKM in the germline V gene.

This clone appeared once. The rearrangement joins TRBV11-3 to TRBJ2-2; D call uncertain. From germline, CDR1 is SGHNT and CDR2 YENEEA. The V end was cut by 1 base, the J end by 2 bases, with 8 bases between. This CDR3 contains 15 residues. The chain's CDR3 is CASSLGKPNTGELFF. The CDR3 DNA reads TGTGCCAGCAGCTTAGGAAAGCCCAACACCGGGGAGCTGTTTTTT. The variable domain in full, with the rest retrieved from reference TRBV11-3 and TRBJ2-2, is EAGVVQSPRYKIIEKKQPVAFWCNPISGHNTLYWYLQNLGQGPELLIRYENEEAVDDSQLPKDRFSAERLKGVDSTLKIQPAELGDSAVYLCASSLGKPNTGELFFGEGSRLTVL.

V and J are TRBV27 and TRBJ2-1; 7 nucleotides align to TRBD1. The J segment lost 7 bases and the V segment lost 5 bases, leaving 11 bases of the junction unmatched. This CDR3 has 15 residues. The germline CDR1 and CDR2 sequences are MNHEY and SMNVEV (reference sequence). CDR3 coding DNA: TGTGCCAGCAGTCTCAGACAGGGTGGGTGGAATGAGCAGTTCTTC. This encodes CASSLRQGGWNEQFF.

J is TRBJ1-2 and V is TRBV27, with D possibly being TRBD1 (6 bases). The CDR3 totals 12 residues. With 8 bases removed from V and 3 bases from J, the gap between germline ends came to 10 bases. Germline CDR1 MNHEY, CDR2 SMNVEV (reference sequence). The CDR3 here is CASSTGHYGYTF. CDR3 coding DNA: TGTGCCAGCTCCACAGGGCACTATGGCTACACCTTC.

The chain has TRBV12-3 or TRBV12-4 and TRBJ1-5, with D hard to call. This CDR3 spans 13 amino acids. V was clipped by 7 bases and J by 1 base, with 8 bases between them. CDR3 in DNA: TGTGCCAGCAAGAAAGAGAGCAATCAGCCCCAGCATTTT. It is translated as CASKKESNQPQHF.

CDR3 sequence: CATQTGGGTDTQYF. In DNA form, the CDR3 reads TGCGCCACCCAAACGGGGGGGGGCACAGATACGCAGTATTTT. V usage is TRBV5-1 and J usage is TRBJ2-3; 8 bases agree with TRBD2. The CDR3 contains 14 residues. Germline trimming cut 9 bases from V and 1 base from J; bases unmatched to any gene: 7. CDR1 SGHRS and CDR2 YFSETQ come from the germline V gene.

In nucleotides, the CDR3 is TGTGCCAGCAGCCCCCGGGACAACCAAGAGACCCAGTACTTC. Encoded protein: CASSPRDNQETQYF. The chain recombines TRBV7-2 with TRBJ2-5, with TRBD1 as a possible D gene (6 bases). This CDR3 spans 14 amino acids. Between the trimmed V and J ends, which lost 5 bases and 0 bases, there was a span of 10 bases. The germline V gene has CDR1 SGHTA and CDR2 FQGNSA.

The chain employs TRBV6-2 or TRBV6-3 and TRBJ2-7, with D maybe TRBD1 (6 bases). Deletions cut 6 bases from V and 3 bases from J, with 15 bases between. The CDR3 loop spans 14 amino acids. Germline V lookup: CDR1 MNHEY, CDR2 SVGEGT. CDR3 region: CASSWGRILYEQYF. DNA for the CDR3: TGTGCCAGCAGCTGGGGGCGGATACTCTACGAGCAGTACTTC.

In this sample, this clone turned up a few times. The rearrangement links TRBV28 to TRBJ2-3; D unclear. This CDR3 spans 13 amino acids. V lost 3 bases and J 0 bases, leaving 4 bases between the germline ends. Germline CDR1 is MDHEN and CDR2 is SYDVKM. Here the CDR3 reads CASSFVSTDTQYF. CDR3 coding DNA: TGTGCCAGCAGTTTCGTTAGCACAGATACGCAGTATTTT. Looking up the rest from reference TRBV28 and TRBJ2-3 gives the full variable domain: DVKVTQSSRYLVKRTGEKVFLECVQDMDHENMFWYRQDPGLGLRLIYFSYDVKMKEKGDIPEGYSVSREKKERFSLILESASTNQTSMYLCASSFVSTDTQYFGPGTRLTVL.

The CDR3 here is CASSLEFGGGAGDTQYF. The CDR3 coding sequence is TGTGCCAGCAGCTTAGAATTCGGCGGGGGAGCAGGGGATACGCAGTATTTT. The V gene is TRBV7-9, the J gene TRBJ2-3; TRBD2 matches 7 bases. This CDR3 is built from 17 residues. Germline lookup yields CDR1 SEHNR and CDR2 FQNEAQ (reference sequence). The ends lost 1 base at V and 6 bases at J; junction bases unmatched: 13.

The V gene is TRBV5-8, the J gene TRBJ2-7; TRBD2 aligns across 10 bases. This CDR3 comprises 17 residues. The V gene end was trimmed by 0 bases and the J gene end by 4 bases; junction bases not matched to a gene: 10. The germline V gene encodes CDR1 SGHTS and CDR2 YDEGEE. The chain's CDR3 is CASSLGRSGTSAYEQYF. The CDR3 DNA follows: TGTGCCAGCAGCTTGGGTCGTTCTGGGACTAGCGCTTACGAGCAGTACTTC.

The chain joins TRBV7-2 to TRBJ2-1, with D possibly being TRBD1 (6 bases). Trimming left V 11 bases short and J 4 bases short, with 15 bases between. The CDR3 spans 13 residues. Germline CDR1 and CDR2: SGHTA and FQGNSA. The CDR3 DNA is TGTGCCGGCACCTTAAGGGGGTACAATGAGCAGTTCTTC. Amino acids: CAGTLRGYNEQFF.